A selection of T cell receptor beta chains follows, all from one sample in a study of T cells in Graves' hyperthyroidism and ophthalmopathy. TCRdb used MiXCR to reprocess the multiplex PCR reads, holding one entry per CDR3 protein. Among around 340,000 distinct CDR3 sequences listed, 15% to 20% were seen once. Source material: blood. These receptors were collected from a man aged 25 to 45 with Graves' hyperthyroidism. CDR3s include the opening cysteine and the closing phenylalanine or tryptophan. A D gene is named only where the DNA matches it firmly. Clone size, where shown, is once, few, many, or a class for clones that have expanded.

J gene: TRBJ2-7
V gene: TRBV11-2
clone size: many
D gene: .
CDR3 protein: CASSSPTDYEQYF
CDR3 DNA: TGTGCCAGCAGCTCACCGACGGATTACGAGCAGTACTTC

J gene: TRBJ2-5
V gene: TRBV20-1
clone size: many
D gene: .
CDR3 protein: CSALEGAGETQYF
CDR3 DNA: TGCAGTGCTTTGGAGGGAGCAGGAGAGACCCAGTACTTC

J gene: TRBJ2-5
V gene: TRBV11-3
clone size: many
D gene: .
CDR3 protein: CASSGQETQYF
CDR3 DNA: TGTGCCAGCAGCGGACAAGAGACCCAGTACTTC

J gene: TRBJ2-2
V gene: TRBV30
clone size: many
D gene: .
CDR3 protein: CAWTRLTNTGELFF
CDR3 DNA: TGTGCCTGGACAAGGCTTACGAACACCGGGGAGCTGTTTTTT

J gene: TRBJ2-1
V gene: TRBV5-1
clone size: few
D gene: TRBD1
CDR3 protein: CASSFSGTGLYNEQFF
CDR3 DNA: TGCGCCAGCAGCTTTTCCGGGACAGGACTGTACAATGAGCAGTTCTTC

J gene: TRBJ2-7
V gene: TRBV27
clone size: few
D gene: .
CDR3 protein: CASSGGPTPLFEQYF
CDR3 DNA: TGTGCCAGCAGCGGGGGACCAACGCCTCTGTTTGAGCAGTACTTC

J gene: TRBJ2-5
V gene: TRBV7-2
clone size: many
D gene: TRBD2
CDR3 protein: CASSLSLAGAETQYF
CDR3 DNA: TGTGCCAGCAGCCTCAGCCTAGCGGGAGCGGAGACCCAGTACTTC

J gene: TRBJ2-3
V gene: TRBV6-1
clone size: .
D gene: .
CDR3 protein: CASSRFPDTQYF
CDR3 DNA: TGTGCCAGCAGCCGTTTCCCAGATACGCAGTATTTT

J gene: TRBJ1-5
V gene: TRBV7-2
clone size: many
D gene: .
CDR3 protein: CASSEGYNQPQHF
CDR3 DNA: TGTGCCAGCAGCGAGGGCTACAATCAGCCCCAGCATTTT

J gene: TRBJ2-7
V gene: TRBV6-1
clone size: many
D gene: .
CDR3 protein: CASLWAYEQYF
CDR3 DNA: TGTGCCAGCCTTTGGGCCTACGAGCAGTACTTC

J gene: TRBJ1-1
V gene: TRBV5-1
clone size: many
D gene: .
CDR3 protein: CASSLEGRGNTEAFF
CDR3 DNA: TGCGCCAGCAGTTTAGAGGGGCGCGGAAACACTGAAGCTTTCTTT

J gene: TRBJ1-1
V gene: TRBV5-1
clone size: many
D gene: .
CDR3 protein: CASKSGGTQAFF
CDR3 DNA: TGCGCCAGCAAATCGGGGGGCACCCAAGCTTTCTTT

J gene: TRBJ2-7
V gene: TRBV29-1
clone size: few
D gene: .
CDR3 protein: CSAMGQGNEQYF
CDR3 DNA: TGCAGCGCCATGGGGCAGGGCAACGAGCAGTACTTC

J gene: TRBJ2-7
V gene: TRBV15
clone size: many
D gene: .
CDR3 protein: CATSRGRGPYEQYF
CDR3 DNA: TGTGCCACCAGCAGAGGGAGGGGCCCCTACGAGCAGTACTTC

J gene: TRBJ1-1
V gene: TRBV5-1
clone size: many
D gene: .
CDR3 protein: CASSFEMNTEAFF
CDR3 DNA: TGCGCCAGCAGCTTCGAGATGAACACTGAAGCTTTCTTT

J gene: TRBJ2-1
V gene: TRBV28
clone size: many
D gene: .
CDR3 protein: CASSLRQWDEQFF
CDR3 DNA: TGTGCCAGCAGTTTAAGACAGTGGGATGAGCAGTTCTTC

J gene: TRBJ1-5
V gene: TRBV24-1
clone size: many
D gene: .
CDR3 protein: CATTGPVYQPQHF
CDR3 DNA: TGTGCCACCACCGGCCCGGTGTATCAGCCCCAGCATTTT

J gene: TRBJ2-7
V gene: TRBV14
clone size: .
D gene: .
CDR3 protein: CASSQYGSYEQYF
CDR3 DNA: TGTGCCAGCAGCCAGTACGGCTCCTACGAGCAGTACTTC

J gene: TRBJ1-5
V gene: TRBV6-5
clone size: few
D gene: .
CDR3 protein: CASSYSVSNQPQHF
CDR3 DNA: TGTGCCAGCAGTTACTCTGTCAGCAATCAGCCCCAGCATTTT

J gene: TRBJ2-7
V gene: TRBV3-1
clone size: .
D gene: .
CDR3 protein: CASSQSRNSWEQYF
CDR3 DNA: TGTGCCAGCAGCCAAAGTCGAAACAGTTGGGAGCAGTACTTC

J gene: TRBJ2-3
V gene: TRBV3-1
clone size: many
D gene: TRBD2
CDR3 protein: CASSPIAGGPTDTQYF
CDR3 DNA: TGTGCCAGCAGCCCAATAGCGGGAGGGCCCACAGATACGCAGTATTTT

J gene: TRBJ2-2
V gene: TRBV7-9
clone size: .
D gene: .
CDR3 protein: CASSLMVSGELFF
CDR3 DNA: TGTGCCAGCAGCTTAATGGTTTCGGGGGAGCTGTTTTTT

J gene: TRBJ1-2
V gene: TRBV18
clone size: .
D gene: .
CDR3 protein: CASLTQGGQQSGYGYTF
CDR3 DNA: TGTGCCAGCCTAACTCAGGGCGGGCAACAATCGGGATATGGCTACACCTTC

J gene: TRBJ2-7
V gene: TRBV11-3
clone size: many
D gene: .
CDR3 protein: CASSSGTASEQYF
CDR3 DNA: TGTGCCAGCAGCTCTGGGACTGCCAGCGAGCAGTACTTC

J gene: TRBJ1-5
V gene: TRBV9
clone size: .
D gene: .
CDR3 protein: CASGGFQPQHF
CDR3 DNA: TGTGCCAGCGGAGGATTCCAGCCCCAGCATTTT

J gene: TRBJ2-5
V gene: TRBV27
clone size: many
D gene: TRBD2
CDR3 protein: CASSSSLAGQETQYF
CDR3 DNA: TGTGCCAGCAGTTCTTCACTAGCGGGACAAGAGACCCAGTACTTC

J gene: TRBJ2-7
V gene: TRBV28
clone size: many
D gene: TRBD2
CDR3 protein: CASSAHGLALGYEQYF
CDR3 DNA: TGTGCCAGCAGTGCCCACGGACTAGCCCTGGGCTACGAGCAGTACTTC

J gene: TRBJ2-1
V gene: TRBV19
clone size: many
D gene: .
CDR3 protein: CATQPGGTYNEQFF
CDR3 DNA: TGTGCCACCCAACCGGGCGGGACCTACAATGAGCAGTTCTTC

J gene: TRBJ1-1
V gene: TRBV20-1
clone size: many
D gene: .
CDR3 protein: CSARSPTLNTEAFF
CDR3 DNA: TGCAGTGCTAGATCACCGACGTTGAACACTGAAGCTTTCTTT

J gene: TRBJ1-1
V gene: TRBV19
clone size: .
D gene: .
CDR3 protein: CASSIVQLRGQRGPSNTEAFF
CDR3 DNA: TGTGCCAGTAGTATAGTTCAATTACGCGGACAGCGAGGCCCATCGAACACTGAAGCTTTCTTT

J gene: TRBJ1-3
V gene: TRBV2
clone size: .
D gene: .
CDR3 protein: CAREGSSGNTIYF
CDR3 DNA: TGTGCCAGAGAGGGGAGCTCTGGAAACACCATATATTTT

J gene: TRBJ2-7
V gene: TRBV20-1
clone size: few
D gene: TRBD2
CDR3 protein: CSARDSGRGKYEQYF
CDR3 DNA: TGCAGTGCTAGAGATAGCGGGAGGGGAAAGTACGAGCAGTACTTC

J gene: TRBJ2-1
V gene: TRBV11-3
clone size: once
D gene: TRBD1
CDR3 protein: CASRQGAQDNEQFF
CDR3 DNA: TGTGCCAGCAGACAGGGGGCCCAGGACAATGAGCAGTTCTTC

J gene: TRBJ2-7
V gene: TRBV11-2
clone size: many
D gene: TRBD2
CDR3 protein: CASSTGPGLAGYEQYF
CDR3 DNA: TGTGCCAGCAGCACAGGGCCGGGACTAGCGGGCTACGAGCAGTACTTC

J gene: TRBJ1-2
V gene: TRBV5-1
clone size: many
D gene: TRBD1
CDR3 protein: CASSSNPGTGPIGYTF
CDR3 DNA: TGCGCCAGCAGCTCGAACCCCGGGACAGGCCCAATTGGCTACACCTTC

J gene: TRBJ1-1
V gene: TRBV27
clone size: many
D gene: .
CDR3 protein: CASKGGLNTEAFF
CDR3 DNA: TGTGCCAGCAAGGGGGGTCTGAACACTGAAGCTTTCTTT

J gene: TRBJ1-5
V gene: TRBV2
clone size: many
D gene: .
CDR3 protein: CASKFSGNQPQHF
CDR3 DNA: TGTGCCAGCAAGTTCTCTGGCAATCAGCCCCAGCATTTT

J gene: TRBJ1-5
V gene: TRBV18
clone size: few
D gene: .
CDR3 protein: CASSSLDSSNQPQHF
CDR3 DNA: TGTGCCAGCTCCTCTCTTGACAGCTCCAATCAGCCCCAGCATTTT

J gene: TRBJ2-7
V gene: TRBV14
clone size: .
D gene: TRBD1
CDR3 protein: CASSQGIGTVVYEQYF
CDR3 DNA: TGTGCCAGCAGCCAAGGAATCGGGACAGTTGTCTACGAGCAGTACTTC

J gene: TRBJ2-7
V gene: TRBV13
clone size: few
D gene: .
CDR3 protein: CASSSNWGESSYEQYF
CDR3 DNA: TGTGCCAGCAGCTCCAATTGGGGGGAAAGCTCCTACGAGCAGTACTTC

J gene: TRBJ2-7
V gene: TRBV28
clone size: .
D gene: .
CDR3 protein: CASSWALGSRVYEQYF
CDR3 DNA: TGTGCCAGCAGCTGGGCCCTGGGGAGTAGGGTGTACGAGCAGTACTTC

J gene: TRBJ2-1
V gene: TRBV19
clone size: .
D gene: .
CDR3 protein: CASRGLPYNEQFF
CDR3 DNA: TGTGCCAGTAGAGGGCTCCCCTACAATGAGCAGTTCTTC

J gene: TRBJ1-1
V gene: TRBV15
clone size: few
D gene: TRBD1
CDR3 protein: CATSRVRRQGGAFF
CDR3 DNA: TGTGCCACCAGCAGAGTGAGGCGACAGGGGGGAGCTTTCTTT

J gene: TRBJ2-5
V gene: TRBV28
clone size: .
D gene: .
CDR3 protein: CASRRLVSQETQYF
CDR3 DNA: TGTGCCAGCAGACGACTAGTAAGCCAAGAGACCCAGTACTTC

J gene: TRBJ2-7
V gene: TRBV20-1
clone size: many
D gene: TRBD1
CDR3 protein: CSAPGLTGSTYEQYF
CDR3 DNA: TGCAGTGCCCCCGGACTGACAGGGAGCACCTACGAGCAGTACTTC

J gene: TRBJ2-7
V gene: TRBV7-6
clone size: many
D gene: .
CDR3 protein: CASRLGGTGPYEQYF
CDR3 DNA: TGTGCCAGCAGGTTGGGCGGGACGGGACCCTACGAGCAGTACTTC

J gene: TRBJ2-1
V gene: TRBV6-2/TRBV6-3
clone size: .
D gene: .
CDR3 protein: CAISHQSGDEQLF
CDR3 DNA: TGTGCCATATCCCACCAGAGCGGCGATGAGCAGCTCTTC

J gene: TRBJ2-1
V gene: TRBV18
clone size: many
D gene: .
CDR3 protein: CASSPVHLGQINEQFF
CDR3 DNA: TGTGCCAGCTCACCGGTCCACCTGGGCCAGATCAATGAGCAGTTCTTC

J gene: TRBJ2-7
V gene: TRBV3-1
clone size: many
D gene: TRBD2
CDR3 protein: CASSLSGRVSEQYF
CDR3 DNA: TGTGCCAGCAGCCTTAGCGGGAGGGTGAGCGAGCAGTACTTC

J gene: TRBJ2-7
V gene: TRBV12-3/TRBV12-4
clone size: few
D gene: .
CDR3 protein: CARSPGLETAEQYF
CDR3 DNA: TGTGCCCGCAGTCCGGGACTTGAGACCGCCGAGCAGTACTTC